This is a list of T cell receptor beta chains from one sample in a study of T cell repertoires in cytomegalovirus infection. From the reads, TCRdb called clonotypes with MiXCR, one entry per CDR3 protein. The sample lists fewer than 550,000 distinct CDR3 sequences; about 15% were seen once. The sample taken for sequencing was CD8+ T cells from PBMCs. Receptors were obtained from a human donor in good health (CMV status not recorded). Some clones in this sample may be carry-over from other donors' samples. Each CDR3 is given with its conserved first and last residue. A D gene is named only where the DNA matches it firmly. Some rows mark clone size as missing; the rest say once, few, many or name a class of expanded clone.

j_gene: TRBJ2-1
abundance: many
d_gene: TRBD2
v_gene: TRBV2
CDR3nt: TGTGCCAGCAGATTCTTACTAGCGAGCTCCTACAATGAGCAGTTCTTC
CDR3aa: CASRFLLASSYNEQFF

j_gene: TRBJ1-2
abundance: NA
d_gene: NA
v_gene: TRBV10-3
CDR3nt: TGTGCCTCCCTGGGGGGCAGTAGCTACACCTTC
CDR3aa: CASLGGSSYTF

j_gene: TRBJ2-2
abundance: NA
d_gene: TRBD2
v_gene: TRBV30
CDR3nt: TGTGCCTGGAGTGTCCTTTTTCCTAGCGGATGGTACACCGGGGAGCTGTTTTTT
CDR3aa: CAWSVLFPSGWYTGELFF

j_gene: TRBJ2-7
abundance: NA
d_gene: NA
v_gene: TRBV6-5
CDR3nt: TGTGCCAGCAGTTCCTCCCACTGGACCCTTCCTTACGAGCAGTACTTC
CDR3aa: CASSSSHWTLPYEQYF

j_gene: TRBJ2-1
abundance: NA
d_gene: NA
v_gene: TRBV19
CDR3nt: TGTGCCAGTAGTATTTCGAGGACCTACAATGAGCAGTTCTTC
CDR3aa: CASSISRTYNEQFF

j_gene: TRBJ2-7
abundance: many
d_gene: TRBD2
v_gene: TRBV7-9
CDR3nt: TGTGCCAGCAGCCGGACTAGCGGAAACTACGAGCAGTACTTC
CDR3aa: CASSRTSGNYEQYF

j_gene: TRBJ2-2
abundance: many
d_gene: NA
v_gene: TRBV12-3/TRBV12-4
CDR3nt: TGTGCCAGCAGTTTAGACAGGGGGGAGCTGTTTTTT
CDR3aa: CASSLDRGELFF

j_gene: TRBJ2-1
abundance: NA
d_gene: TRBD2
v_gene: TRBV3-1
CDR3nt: TGTGCCAGCAGCCAAAACCTGATAGCGGGATTCCCCTACAATGAGCAGTTCTTC
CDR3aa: CASSQNLIAGFPYNEQFF

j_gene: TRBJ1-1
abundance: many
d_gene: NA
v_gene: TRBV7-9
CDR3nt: TGTGCCAGCAGCTTAGACCTGATCCTAGAAGCTTTCTTT
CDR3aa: CASSLDLILEAFF

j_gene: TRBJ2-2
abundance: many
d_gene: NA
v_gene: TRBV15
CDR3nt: TGTGCCACCAGCTCCGCCGGGACCGCTTTTTTCGCGAACACCGGGGAGCTGTTTTTT
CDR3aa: CATSSAGTAFFANTGELFF

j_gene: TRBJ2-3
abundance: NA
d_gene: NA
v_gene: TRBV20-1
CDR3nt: TGCAGTGCTAGAGATTTCCAGCGGGCGGAGACAGATACGCAGTATTTT
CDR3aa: CSARDFQRAETDTQYF

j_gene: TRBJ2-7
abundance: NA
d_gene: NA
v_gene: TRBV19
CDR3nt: TGTGCCAGTAGTATCTGGGGTAGCGAGCAGTACTTC
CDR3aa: CASSIWGSEQYF

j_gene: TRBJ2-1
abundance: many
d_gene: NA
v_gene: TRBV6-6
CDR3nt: TGTGCCAGCAGTTACTCGAAACTTCCCAGCGGGCCCTACAATGAGCAGTTCTTC
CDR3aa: CASSYSKLPSGPYNEQFF

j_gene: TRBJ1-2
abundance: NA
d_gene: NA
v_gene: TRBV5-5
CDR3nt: TGTGCCAGCAGCTTGGGTACCGGGACGCCGAGGAACTATGGCTACACCTTC
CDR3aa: CASSLGTGTPRNYGYTF

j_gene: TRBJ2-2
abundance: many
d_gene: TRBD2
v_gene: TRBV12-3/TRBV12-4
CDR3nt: TGTGCCAGCAGTTTATACGGCGGGAGGCATCCCAACACCGGGGAGCTGTTTTTT
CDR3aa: CASSLYGGRHPNTGELFF

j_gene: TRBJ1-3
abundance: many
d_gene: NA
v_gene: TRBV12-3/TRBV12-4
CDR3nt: TGTGCCAGCAGTTCCTCCCGGGGGGCAGGCACCATATATTTT
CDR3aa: CASSSSRGAGTIYF

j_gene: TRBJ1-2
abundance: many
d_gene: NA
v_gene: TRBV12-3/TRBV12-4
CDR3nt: TGTGCCAGCAGTTCCGTAAAGGCTGCTTACTATGGCTACACCTTC
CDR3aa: CASSSVKAAYYGYTF

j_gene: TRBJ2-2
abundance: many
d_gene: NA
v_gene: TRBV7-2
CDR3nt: TGTGCCAGCAGCCCACAGGGAAACACCGGGGAGCTGTTTTTT
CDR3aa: CASSPQGNTGELFF

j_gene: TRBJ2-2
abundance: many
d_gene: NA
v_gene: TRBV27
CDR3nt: TGTGCCAGCAGCCCAGTTATCGGGACGGGCACCGGGGAGCTGTTTTTT
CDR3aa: CASSPVIGTGTGELFF

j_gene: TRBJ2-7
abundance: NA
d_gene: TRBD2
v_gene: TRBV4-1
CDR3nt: TGCGCCAGCAGCCAAGCACTAGCGGGAAACTACGAGCAGTACTTC
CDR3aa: CASSQALAGNYEQYF

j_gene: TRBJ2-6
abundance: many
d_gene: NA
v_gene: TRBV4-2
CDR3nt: TGTGCCAGCAGCCAGGAGGGCGCTGGGGCCAACGTCCTGACTTTC
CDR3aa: CASSQEGAGANVLTF

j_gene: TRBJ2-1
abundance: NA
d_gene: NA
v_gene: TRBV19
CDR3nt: TGTGCCAGTAGTAGGGGCTTCAACAATGAGCAGTTCTTC
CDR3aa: CASSRGFNNEQFF

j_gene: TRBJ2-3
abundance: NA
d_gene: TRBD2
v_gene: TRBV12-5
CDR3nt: TGTGCTAGTGGTCCCGCGCTAGCGGGGAGTACAGATACGCAGTATTTT
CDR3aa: CASGPALAGSTDTQYF

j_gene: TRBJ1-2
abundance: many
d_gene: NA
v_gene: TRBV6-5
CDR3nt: TGTGCCAGCAGTTACTCGGTTGCGGCCAACTATGGCTACACCTTC
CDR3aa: CASSYSVAANYGYTF

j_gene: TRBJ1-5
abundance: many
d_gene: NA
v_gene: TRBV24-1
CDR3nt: TGTGCCACCAGGGGACACCACAACGATCAGCCCCAGCATTTT
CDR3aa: CATRGHHNDQPQHF

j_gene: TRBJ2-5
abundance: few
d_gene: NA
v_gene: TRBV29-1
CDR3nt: TGCAGCGGGCAGGACGGGTACCAAGAGACCCAGTACTTC
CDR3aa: CSGQDGYQETQYF

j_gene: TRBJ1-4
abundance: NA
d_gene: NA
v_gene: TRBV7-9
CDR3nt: TGTGCCAGCAGCTCTACAGGGAGTGAAAAACTGTTTTTT
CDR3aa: CASSSTGSEKLFF

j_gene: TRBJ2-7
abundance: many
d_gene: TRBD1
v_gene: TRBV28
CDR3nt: TGTGCCAGCAGTTTACGACAGGGACGTGAAAAGCAGTACTTC
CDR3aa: CASSLRQGREKQYF

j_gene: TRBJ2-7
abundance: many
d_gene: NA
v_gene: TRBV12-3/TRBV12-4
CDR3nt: TGTGCCAGCAGAAAGGGCTCTTGGGAGCAGTACTTC
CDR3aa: CASRKGSWEQYF

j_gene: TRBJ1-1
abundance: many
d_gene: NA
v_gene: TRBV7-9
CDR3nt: TGTGCCAGCAGCGCCGGTGGAGACACTGAAGCTTTCTTT
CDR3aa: CASSAGGDTEAFF

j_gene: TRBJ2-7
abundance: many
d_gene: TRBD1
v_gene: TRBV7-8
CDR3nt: TGTGCCAGCAGCCTACCGAGACAGGGTGTCCACGAGCAGTACTTC
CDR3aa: CASSLPRQGVHEQYF

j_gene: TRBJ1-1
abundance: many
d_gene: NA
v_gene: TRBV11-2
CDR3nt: TGTGCCAGCAGCTTAGCGCGGGTTAACACTGAAGCTTTCTTT
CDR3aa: CASSLARVNTEAFF

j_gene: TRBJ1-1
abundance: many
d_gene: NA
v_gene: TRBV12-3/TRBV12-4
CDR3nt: TGTGCCAGCAGTTTGTGGGAGGAAGCTTTCTTT
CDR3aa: CASSLWEEAFF

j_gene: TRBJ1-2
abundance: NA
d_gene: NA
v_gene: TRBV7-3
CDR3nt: TGTGCCAGCAGTTTCGATGGGTCTTATGTCTACACCTTC
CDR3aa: CASSFDGSYVYTF

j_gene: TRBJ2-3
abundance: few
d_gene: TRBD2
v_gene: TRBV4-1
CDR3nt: TGCGCCAGCAGCCAAACTAGCGGGGGGCGCACAGATACGCAGTATTTT
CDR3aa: CASSQTSGGRTDTQYF

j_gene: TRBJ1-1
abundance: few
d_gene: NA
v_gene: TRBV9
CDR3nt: TGTGCCAGCAGCTTAAGTACACCACCGCAGCAAGAGAACACTGAAGCTTTCTTT
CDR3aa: CASSLSTPPQQENTEAFF

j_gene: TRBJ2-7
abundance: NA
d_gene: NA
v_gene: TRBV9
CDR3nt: TGTGCCAGCAGCGTAGCCCAGGGACCCTACGAGCAGTACTTC
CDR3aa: CASSVAQGPYEQYF

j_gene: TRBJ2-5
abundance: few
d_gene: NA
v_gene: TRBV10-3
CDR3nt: TGTGCCATCAGTTTCCGAGGGGGGGGGTACCAAGAGACCCAGTACTTC
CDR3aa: CAISFRGGGYQETQYF

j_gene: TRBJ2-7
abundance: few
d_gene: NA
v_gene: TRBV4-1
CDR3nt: TGCGCCAGCAGCCACCTCCGGGACACCTCCTACGAGCAGTACTTC
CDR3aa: CASSHLRDTSYEQYF

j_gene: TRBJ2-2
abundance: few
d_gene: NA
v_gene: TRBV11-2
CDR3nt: TGTGCCAGCAGCCCCAGGGGTGTAGGGACCGGGGAGCTGTTTTTT
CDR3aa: CASSPRGVGTGELFF

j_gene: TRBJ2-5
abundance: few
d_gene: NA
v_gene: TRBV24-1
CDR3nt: TGTGCCACCAGGCGGCGGGGTCAAGAGACCCAGTACTTC
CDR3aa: CATRRRGQETQYF

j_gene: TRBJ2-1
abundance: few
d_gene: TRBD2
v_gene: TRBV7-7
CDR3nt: TGTGCTAGCAGCCCTAGCGGGGGCGTTGGGGGTGAGCAGTTCTTC
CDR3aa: CASSPSGGVGGEQFF

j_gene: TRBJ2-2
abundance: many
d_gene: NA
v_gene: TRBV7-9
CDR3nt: TGTGCCAGCAGAGCGGCGTATGCCGGGGAGCTGTTTTTT
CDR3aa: CASRAAYAGELFF

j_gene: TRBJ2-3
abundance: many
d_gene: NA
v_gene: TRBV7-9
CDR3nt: TGTGCCAGCAGCTTAGTGAGAGATACGCAGTATTTT
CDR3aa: CASSLVRDTQYF

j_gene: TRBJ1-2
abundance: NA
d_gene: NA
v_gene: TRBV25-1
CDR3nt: TGTGCCAGCAGTGAATTGACGGCTAACTATGGCTACACCTTC
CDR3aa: CASSELTANYGYTF

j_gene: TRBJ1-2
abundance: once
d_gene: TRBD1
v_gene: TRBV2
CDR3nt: TGTGCCAGCTTTGACAGGGCCCTCTATGGCTACACCTTC
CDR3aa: CASFDRALYGYTF

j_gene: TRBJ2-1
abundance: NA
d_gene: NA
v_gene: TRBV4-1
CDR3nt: TGCGCCAGCAGCCAAGACAGGGACATTGAGCAGTTCTTC
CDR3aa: CASSQDRDIEQFF

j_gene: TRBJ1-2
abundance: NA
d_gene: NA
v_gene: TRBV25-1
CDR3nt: TGTGCCAGCAGTGATTCCCTTGGCGCAGGGAACTATGGCTACACCTTC
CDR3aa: CASSDSLGAGNYGYTF

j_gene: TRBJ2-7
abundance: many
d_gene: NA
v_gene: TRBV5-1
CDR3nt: TGCGCCAGCAGCTCTTACGAGGGGGCCTACGAGCAGTACTTC
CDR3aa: CASSSYEGAYEQYF

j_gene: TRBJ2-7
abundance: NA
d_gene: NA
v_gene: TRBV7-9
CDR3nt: TGTGCCAGCAGCTGGCCGGTACATGGGACCTACGAGCAGTACTTC
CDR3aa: CASSWPVHGTYEQYF

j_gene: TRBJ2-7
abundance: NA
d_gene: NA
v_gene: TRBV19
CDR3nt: TGTGCCAGTAGTATTTCGGGCAGCCCTTACTCCTACGAGCAGTACTTC
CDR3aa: CASSISGSPYSYEQYF

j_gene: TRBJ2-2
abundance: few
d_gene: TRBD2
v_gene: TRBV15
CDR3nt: TGTGCCACCAGCAGAGAAGGGCGGGAGGGCCTTAACACCGGGGAGCTGTTTTTT
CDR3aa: CATSREGREGLNTGELFF

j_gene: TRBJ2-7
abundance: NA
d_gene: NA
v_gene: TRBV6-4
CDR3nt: TGTGCCAGCAGTGATAGGAGCGGCGAGCAGTACTTC
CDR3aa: CASSDRSGEQYF

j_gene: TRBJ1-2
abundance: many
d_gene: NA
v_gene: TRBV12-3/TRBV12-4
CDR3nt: TGTGCCAGCAGTTCAGGGCCCTCAGGCTATGGCTACACCTTC
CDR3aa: CASSSGPSGYGYTF

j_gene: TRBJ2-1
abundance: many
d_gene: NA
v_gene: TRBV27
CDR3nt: TGTGCCAGCAGCTTACTAGGCAATGAGCAGTTCTTC
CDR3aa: CASSLLGNEQFF